This entry is about one T cell receptor (beta chain). No antigen is known for it. These data originate in a study of T cells expressing NK-cell markers. Study background: Seven of the eight sequenced donors were classified as HCMV-seropositive, and one was classified as seronegative.

The CDR3 extends over 15 amino acids. Germline CDR1 and CDR2: LNHNV and YYDKDF (reference sequence). TCRdb re-called the 5' RACE reads; every CDR3 protein appears as one record, without DNA. The data include 500,000 to 700,000 distinct CDR3 sequences; the top ten clones carry approximately 3.5%. Study-level results: Whether expanded NKG2C+ T cell clones were HCMV specific stayed uncertain.

The sequence derives from a man aged 18-30 years in good health. Sequencing used blood T cells: a sorted CD56 or NKG2C T cell subset, CD4+ or CD8+ T cells, or bulk PBMC T cells (not recorded which). The chain links TRBV15 to TRBJ2-1; with no DNA, the TCRdb D assignment of TRBD2 cannot be verified. The CDR3 spells CATSRGGLAGDEQFF.